The clone carrying this TCR beta chain was observed a few times. Researchers ran the assay at a deep level. Unsorted PBMC contributed roughly 300 ng DNA, approximately 33,000 T cell genomes, to each replicate PCR. Per the study methods: Without quality scores, immunoSEQ junctional reads could not be filtered like full-length reads. Clones were read by immunoSEQ multiplex PCR, and TCRdb kept only the in-frame ones, dropping some. The DNA gave D and trimming, while V, J and clone size come from that table. The sample carries some 470,000 clones, about three quarters recorded once. This specimen comes from a study of shared clonotypes between healthy human individuals. All participating donors were Caucasian adults from Nashville, Tennessee. The CDR3 is 14 amino acids. The germline CDR1 and CDR2 sequences are SGHRS and YFSETQ. V lost 6 bases and J lost 2, with 14 bases in between.

The clonotype was recovered from a woman aged 40 to 55 in good health. Some clones in this sample may be carry-over from other donors' samples. The rearrangement links TRBV5-1 to TRBJ1-2; the D gene is possibly TRBD1 (6 bases). The material sequenced was PBMCs. CDR3 DNA sequence: TGCGCCAGCAACGGACAGTCCCCCAACTATGGCTACACCTTC. Encoded protein: CASNGQSPNYGYTF.